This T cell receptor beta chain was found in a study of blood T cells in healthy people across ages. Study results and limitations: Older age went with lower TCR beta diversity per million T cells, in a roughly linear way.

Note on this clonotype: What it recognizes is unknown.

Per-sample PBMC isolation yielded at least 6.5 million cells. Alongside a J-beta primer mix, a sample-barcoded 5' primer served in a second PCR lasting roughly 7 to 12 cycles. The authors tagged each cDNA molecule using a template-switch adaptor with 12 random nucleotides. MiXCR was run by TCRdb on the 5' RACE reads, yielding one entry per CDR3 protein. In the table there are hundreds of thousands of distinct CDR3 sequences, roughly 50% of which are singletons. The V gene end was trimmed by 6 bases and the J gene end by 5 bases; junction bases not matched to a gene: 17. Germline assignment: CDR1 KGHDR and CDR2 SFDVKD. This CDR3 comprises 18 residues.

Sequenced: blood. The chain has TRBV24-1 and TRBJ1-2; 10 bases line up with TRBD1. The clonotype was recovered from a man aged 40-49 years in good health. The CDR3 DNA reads TGTGCCACCAGTTCCTCCGGGACAGGGGCCACAAAATCTTATGGCTACACCTTC. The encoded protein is CATSSSGTGATKSYGYTF.